This T cell receptor beta chain was profiled in a study of blood T cell repertoires in COVID-19. Whole-study context: Whether acute or convalescent, the COVID-19 samples came from the United States, Italy and Spain. PBMCs, B-cell-depleted T cells, or T cells provided the cDNA or gDNA that made up the material.

Participants were aged roughly 18 to 89 years from 20 to 30 US areas. Participant-given clinical history determined each cohort assignment. TCRdb's table, derived via immunoSEQ multiplex PCR, lists solely in-frame clones and lacks some. The table lists fewer than 200,000 clones, roughly 84% of them singletons. Germline trimming cut 0 bases from V and 3 bases from J; bases unmatched to any gene: 10. This CDR3 is 17 amino acids long. Germline V gives CDR1 LGHNT, CDR2 FRNRAP. The chain links TRBV12-5 to TRBJ1-1, with 7 bases lining up with TRBD1. The origin of this receptor is a man between 50 and 59 years old who had recovered from COVID-19. Sequenced: PBMCs or T cells enriched from blood (not recorded which). CDR3 sequence: CASGLVGKDRTYTEAFF. The CDR3 DNA sequence: TGTGCTAGTGGTTTGGTAGGTAAGGACAGGACCTACACTGAAGCTTTCTTT.